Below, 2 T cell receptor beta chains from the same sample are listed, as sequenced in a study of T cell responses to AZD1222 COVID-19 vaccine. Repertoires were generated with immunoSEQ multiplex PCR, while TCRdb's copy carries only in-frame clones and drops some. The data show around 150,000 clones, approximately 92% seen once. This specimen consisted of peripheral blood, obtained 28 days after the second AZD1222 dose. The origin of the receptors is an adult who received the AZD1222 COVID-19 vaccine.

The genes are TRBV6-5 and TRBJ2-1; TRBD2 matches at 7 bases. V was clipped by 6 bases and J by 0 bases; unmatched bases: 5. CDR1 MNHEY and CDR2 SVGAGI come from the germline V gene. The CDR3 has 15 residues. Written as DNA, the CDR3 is TGTGCCAGCAGGAGGTGGGGGGGCTCCTACAATGAGCAGTTCTTC. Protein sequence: CASRRWGGSYNEQFF.

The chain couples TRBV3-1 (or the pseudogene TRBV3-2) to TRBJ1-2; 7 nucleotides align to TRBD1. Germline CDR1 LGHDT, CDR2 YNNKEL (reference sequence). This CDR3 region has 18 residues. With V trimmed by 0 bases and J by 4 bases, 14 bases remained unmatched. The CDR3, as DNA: TGTGCCAGCAGCCAAGACCCCTGGACAGGTCGGATTAGCTATGGCTACACCTTC. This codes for CASSQDPWTGRISYGYTF.